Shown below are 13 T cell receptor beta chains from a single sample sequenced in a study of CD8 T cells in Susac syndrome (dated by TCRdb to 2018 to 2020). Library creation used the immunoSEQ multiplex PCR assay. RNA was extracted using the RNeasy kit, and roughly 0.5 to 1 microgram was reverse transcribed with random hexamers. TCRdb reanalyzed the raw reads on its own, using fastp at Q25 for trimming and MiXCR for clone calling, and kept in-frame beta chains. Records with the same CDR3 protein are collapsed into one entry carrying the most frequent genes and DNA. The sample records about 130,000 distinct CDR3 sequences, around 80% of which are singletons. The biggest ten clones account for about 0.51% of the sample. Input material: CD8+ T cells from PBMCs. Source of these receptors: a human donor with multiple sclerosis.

CDR3 sequence (DNA): TGCGCCAGCAGCTCGTTGGACAGGGGATTCTATAATTCACCCCTCCACTTT. Its translation is CASSSLDRGFYNSPLHF. This chain uses TRBV5-1 with TRBJ1-6; the match to TRBD1 covers 9 bases. Germline CDR1 SGHRS, CDR2 YFSETQ. The CDR3 runs 17 residues. V shed 3 bases, J shed 3 bases, and the junction held 7 bases outside the gene matches.

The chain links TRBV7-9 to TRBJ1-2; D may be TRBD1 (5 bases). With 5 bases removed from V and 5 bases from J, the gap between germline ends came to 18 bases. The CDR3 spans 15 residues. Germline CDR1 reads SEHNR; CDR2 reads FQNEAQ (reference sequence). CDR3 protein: CASSPEGAQAYGYTF. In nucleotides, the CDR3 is TGTGCCAGCAGCCCAGAAGGGGCGCAGGCGTATGGCTACACCTTC. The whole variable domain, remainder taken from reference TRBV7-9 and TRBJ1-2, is DTGVSQNPRHKITKRGQNVTFRCDPISEHNRLYWYRQTLGQGPEFLTYFQNEAQLEKSRLLSDRFSAERPKGSFSTLEIQRTEQGDSAMYLCASSPEGAQAYGYTFGSGTRLTVV.

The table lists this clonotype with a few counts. The CDR3 here is CASSVGLSYEQYF. For the CDR3, the DNA is TGTGCCAGCAGCGTAGGGCTCAGCTACGAGCAGTACTTC. The chain couples TRBV9 to TRBJ2-7; D uncertain. Germline CDR1 reads SGDLS; CDR2 reads YYNGEE. The ends were cut back, 0 bases at V and 3 bases at J, with 7 bases in the middle. This CDR3 has 13 amino acids.

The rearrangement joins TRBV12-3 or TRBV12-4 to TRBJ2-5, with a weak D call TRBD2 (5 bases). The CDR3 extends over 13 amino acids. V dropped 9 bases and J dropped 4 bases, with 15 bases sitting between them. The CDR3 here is CASSGSIRETQYF. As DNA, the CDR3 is TGTGCCAGTTCGGGGTCTATCCGAGAGACCCAGTACTTC.

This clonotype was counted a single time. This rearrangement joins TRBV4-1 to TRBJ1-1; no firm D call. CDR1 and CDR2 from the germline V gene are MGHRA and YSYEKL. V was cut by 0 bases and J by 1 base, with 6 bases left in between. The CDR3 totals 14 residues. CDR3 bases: TGCGCCAGCAGCCAAGAAAGACGGAACACTGAAGCTTTCTTT. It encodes CASSQERRNTEAFF.

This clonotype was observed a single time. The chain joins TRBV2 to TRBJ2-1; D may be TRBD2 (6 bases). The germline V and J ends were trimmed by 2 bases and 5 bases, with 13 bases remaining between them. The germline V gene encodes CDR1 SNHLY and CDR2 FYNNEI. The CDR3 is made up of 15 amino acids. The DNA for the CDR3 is TGTGCCAGCAGTGAATGGGCGGGGCTAGACAATGAGCAGTTCTTC. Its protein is CASSEWAGLDNEQFF.

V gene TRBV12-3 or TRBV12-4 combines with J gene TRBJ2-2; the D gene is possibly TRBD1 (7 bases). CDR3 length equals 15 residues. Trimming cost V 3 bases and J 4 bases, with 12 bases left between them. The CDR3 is CASSFGRGVTGELFF. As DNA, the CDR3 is TGTGCCAGCAGTTTCGGCAGGGGGGTCACCGGGGAGCTGTTTTTT.

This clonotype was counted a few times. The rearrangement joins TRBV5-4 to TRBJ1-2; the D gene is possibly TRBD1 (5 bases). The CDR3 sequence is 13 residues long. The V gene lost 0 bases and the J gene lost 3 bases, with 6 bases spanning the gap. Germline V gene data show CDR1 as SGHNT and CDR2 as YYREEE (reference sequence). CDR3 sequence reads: CASSLETDYGYTF. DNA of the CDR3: TGTGCCAGCAGCTTGGAGACAGACTATGGCTACACCTTC. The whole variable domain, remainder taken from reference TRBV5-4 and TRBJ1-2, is ETGVTQSPTHLIKTRGQQVTLRCSSQSGHNTVSWYQQALGQGPQFIFQYYREEENGRGNFPPRFSGLQFPNYSSELNVNALELDDSALYLCASSLETDYGYTFGSGTRLTVV.

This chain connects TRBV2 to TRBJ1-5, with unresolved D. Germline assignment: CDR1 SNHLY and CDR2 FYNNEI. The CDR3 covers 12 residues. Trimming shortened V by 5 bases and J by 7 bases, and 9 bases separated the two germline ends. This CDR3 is CASSLVYQPQHF. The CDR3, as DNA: TGTGCCAGCAGTCTCGTGTACCAGCCCCAGCATTTT.

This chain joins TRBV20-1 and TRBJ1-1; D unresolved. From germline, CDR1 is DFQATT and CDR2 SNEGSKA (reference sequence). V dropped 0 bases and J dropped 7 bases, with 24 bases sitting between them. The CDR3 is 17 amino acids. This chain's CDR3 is CSARDTVGLPKGGEAFF. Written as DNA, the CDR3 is TGCAGTGCTAGAGATACGGTCGGACTCCCAAAGGGTGGTGAAGCTTTCTTT.

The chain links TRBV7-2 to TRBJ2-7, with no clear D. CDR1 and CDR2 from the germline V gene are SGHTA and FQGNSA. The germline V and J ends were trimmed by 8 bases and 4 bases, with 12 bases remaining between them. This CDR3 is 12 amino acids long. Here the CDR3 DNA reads TGTGCCAGCGGCCGCTTAGGGTACGAGCAGTACGTC. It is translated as CASGRLGYEQYV.

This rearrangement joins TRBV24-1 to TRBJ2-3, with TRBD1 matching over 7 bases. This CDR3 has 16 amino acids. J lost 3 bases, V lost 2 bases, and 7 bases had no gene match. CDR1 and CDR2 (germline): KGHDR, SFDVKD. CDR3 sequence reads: CATSDSRRGRTDTQYF. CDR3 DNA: TGTGCCACCAGTGATTCTCGTAGGGGGCGGACAGATACGCAGTATTTT.

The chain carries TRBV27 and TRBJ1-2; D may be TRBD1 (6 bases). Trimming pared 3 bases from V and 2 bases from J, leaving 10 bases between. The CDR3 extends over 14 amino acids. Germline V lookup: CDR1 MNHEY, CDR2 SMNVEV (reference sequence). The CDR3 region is CASSFLQGNYGYTF. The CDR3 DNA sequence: TGTGCCAGCAGTTTTTTACAGGGAAACTATGGCTACACCTTC.